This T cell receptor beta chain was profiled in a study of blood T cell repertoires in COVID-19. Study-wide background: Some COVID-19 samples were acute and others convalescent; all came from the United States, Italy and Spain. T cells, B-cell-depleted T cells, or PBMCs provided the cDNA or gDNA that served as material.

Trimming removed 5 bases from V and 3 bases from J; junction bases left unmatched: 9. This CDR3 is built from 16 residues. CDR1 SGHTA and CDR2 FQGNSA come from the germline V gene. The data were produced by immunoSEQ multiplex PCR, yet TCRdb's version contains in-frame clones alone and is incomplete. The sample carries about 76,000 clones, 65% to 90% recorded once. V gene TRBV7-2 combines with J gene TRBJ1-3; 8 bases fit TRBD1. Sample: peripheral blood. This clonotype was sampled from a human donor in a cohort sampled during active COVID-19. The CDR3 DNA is TGTGCCAGCAGCCCCGACAGGGGAGAGGGTGGAAACACCATATATTTT. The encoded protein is CASSPDRGEGGNTIYF.